This TCR beta chain was sequenced in a study of blood T cell repertoires in COVID-19. As for the study in general: COVID-19 samples collected from the United States, Italy and Spain covered acute and convalescent phases. T cells, B-cell-depleted T cells, or PBMCs provided the cDNA or gDNA that served as material.

Method: immunoSEQ multiplex PCR; TCRdb's copy keeps in-frame clones and lacks some. The repertoire has about 300,000 clones, about nine tenths of them found once; the top ten carry about 4.2%. Enrolled through a virtual design, the participants were between about 18 and 100 years of age and came from under 30 US areas. Cohorts were assigned according to the clinical history that participants reported. Germline CDR1 reads LNHDA; CDR2 reads SQIVND (reference sequence). V lost 2 bases to trimming and J lost 7 bases, with 12 bases between them. There are 14 residues in the CDR3. This clone occurred once. The rearrangement joins TRBV19 to TRBJ1-5, with TRBD1 as a possible D gene (5 bases). Input material: PBMCs or T cells enriched from blood (not recorded which). This TCR was recovered from a man aged 30 to 39 who had recovered from COVID-19. The CDR3 sequence is CASSIYERGQPQHF. The CDR3 bases are TGTGCCAGTAGTATATATGAGCGGGGGCAGCCCCAGCATTTT. The full variable domain, completed using reference TRBV19 and TRBJ1-5, is DGGITQSPKYLFRKEGQNVTLSCEQNLNHDAMYWYRQDPGQGLRLIYYSQIVNDFQKGDIAEGYSVSREKKESFPLTVTSAQKNPTAFYLCASSIYERGQPQHFGDGTRLSIL.